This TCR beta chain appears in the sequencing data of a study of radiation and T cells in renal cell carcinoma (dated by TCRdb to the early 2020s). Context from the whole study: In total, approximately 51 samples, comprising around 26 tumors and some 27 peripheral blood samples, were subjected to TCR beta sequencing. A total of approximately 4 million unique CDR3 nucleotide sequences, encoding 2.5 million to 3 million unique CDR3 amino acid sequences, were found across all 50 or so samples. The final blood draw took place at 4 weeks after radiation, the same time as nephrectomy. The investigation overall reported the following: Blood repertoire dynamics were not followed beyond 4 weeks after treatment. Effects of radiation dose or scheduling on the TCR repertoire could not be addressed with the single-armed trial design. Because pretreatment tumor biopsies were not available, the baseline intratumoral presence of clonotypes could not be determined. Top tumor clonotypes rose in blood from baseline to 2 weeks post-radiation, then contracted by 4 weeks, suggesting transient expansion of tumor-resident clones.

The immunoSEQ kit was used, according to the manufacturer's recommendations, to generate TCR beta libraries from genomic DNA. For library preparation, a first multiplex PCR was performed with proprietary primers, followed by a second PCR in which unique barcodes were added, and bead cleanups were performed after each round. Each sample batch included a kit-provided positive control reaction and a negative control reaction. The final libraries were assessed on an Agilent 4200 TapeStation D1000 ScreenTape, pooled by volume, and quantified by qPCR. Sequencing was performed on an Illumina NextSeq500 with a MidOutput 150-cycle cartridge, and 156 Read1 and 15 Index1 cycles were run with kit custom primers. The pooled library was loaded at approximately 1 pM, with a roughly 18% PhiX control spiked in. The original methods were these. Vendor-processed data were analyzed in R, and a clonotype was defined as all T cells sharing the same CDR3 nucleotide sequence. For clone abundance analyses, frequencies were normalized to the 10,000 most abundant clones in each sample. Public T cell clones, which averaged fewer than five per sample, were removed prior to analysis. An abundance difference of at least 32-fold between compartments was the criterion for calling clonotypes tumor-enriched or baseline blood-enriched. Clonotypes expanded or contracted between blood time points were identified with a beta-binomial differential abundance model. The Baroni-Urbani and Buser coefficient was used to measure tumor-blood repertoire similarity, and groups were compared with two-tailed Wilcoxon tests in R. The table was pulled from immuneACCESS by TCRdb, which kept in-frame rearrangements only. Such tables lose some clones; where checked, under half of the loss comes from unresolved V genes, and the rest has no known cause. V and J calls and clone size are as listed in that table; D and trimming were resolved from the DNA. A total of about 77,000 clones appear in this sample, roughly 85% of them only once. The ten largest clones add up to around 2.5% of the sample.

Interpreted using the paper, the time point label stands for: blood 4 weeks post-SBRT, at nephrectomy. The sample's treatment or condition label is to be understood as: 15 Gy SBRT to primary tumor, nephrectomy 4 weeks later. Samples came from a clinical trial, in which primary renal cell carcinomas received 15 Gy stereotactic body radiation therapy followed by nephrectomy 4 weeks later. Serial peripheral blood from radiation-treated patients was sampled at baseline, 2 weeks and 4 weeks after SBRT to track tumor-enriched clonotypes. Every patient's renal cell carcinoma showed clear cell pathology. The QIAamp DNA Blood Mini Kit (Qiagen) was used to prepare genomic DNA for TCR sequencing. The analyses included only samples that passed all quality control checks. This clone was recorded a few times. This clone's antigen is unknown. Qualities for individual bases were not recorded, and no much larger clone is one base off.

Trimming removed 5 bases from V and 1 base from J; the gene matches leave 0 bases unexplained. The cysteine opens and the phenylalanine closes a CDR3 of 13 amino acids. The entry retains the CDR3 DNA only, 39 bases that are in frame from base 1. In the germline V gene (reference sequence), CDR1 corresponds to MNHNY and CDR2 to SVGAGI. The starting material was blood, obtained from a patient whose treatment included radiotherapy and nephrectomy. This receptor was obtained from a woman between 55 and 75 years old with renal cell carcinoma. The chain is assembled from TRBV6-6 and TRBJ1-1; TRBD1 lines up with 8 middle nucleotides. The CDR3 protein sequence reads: CASSGQGNTEAFF. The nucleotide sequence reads TGTGCCAGCAGTGGACAGGGGAACACTGAAGCTTTCTTT.